Presented here are 9 T cell receptor beta chains from one specimen sequenced in a study of Ad26.COV2.S vaccination and SARS-CoV-2 variants. Treatment defined: around 19 received Ad26.COV2.S at low or high dose, single or two shots; roughly 5 received placebo; per-sample allocation not given. The study sampled participants on day 63 after the first vaccine or placebo injection. The protocol was immunoSEQ multiplex PCR, while the TCRdb copy is restricted to in-frame clones and leaves out a portion. The sample records approximately 300,000 clones, more than 70% being singletons. This material consisted of peripheral blood, taken in a trial of Ad26.COV2.S vaccine versus placebo. The receptors stem from a person aged 18-60 years who received the Ad26.COV2.S COVID-19 vaccine or a placebo.

The chain carries TRBV18 and TRBJ2-1; 13 positions agree with TRBD2. CDR3 size: 16 residues. Germline V CDR1 and CDR2: KGHSH, LQKENI. V trimming: 0 bases; J trimming: 9 bases; junction bases outside the gene matches: 5. The CDR3 DNA sequence: TGTGCCAGCTCACCACCGACTAGCGGGGGGCAGGTTGAGCAGTTCTTC. Its translation: CASSPPTSGGQVEQFF.

CDR3 DNA: TGCGCCAGCAGTGTATTCTATGGCTACACCTTC. It specifies CASSVFYGYTF. The chain carries TRBV10-2 and TRBJ1-2; D remains ambiguous. The V gene's germline CDR1 is WSHSY and CDR2 SAAADI. V was shortened by 4 bases and J by 4 bases, with 4 bases between the two germline ends. The CDR3 runs to 11 residues.

The chain uses TRBV13 and TRBJ2-1, with D unclear. In germline, CDR1 is PRHDT, CDR2 FYEKMQ (reference sequence). V was cut by 4 bases and J by 3 bases, with 10 bases left in between. The CDR3 is 14 amino acids. CDR3 sequence reads: CASSWFADYNEQFF. CDR3 in DNA: TGTGCCAGCAGCTGGTTTGCGGACTACAATGAGCAGTTCTTC.

The V call is TRBV6-5, the J call TRBJ1-2; D possibly corresponds to TRBD1 (6 bases). The V end was cut by 5 bases, the J end by 4 bases, with 17 bases between. The germline V gene has CDR1 MNHEY and CDR2 SVGAGI. This CDR3 spans 15 amino acids. The CDR3 sequence: CASSNQPDRIYGYTF. DNA of the CDR3: TGTGCCAGCAGTAACCAACCAGACAGGATCTATGGCTACACCTTC.

The chain joins TRBV15 to TRBJ1-3; 7 bases align to TRBD1. Germline V gene sequence: CDR1 LNHNV, CDR2 YYDKDF (reference sequence). The CDR3 is 17 amino acids. The V gene end was trimmed by 1 base and the J gene end by 2 bases; junction bases not matched to a gene: 8. The DNA for the CDR3 is TGTGCCACCAGCAGAGTGTCAGGGGGTGGGCCTGGAAACACCATATATTTT. Translating it yields CATSRVSGGGPGNTIYF.

This chain uses TRBV19 with TRBJ2-1; 10 bases match TRBD2. V dropped 3 bases and J dropped 6; count of bases not matched to a gene: 2. Germline V lookup: CDR1 LNHDA, CDR2 SQIVND (reference sequence). The CDR3 consists of 14 residues. CDR3 sequence: CASSIGTSVNEQFF. The CDR3 DNA sequence: TGTGCCAGTAGTATTGGGACTAGCGTCAATGAGCAGTTCTTC.

This sequence joins TRBV18 and TRBJ1-5; no firm D call. The CDR3 is 13 residues long. V was pared by 3 bases and J by 4 bases, with 7 bases between. Germline V gene lookup returns CDR1 KGHSH and CDR2 LQKENI. In DNA, the CDR3 is TGTGCCAGCTCACCGGGCAGAAATCAGCCCCAGCATTTT. It encodes CASSPGRNQPQHF.

The chain joins TRBV19 to TRBJ1-5; D is unclear. This CDR3 is built from 15 residues. V was trimmed by 6 bases and J by 9 bases, leaving 21 bases between them. Per germline, CDR1 LNHDA and CDR2 SQIVND (reference sequence). The CDR3 is CASSPTVSKAPPQHF. The DNA of the CDR3 is TGTGCCAGTAGCCCTACAGTATCAAAAGCCCCGCCCCAGCATTTT. Full variable domain (outside the CDR3, taken from reference TRBV19 and TRBJ1-5): DGGITQSPKYLFRKEGQNVTLSCEQNLNHDAMYWYRQDPGQGLRLIYYSQIVNDFQKGDIAEGYSVSREKKESFPLTVTSAQKNPTAFYLCASSPTVSKAPPQHFGDGTRLSIL.

The rearrangement links TRBV7-3 to TRBJ2-2; TRBD2 is a possible D gene (6 bases). There are 13 residues in the CDR3. Germline-derived CDR1 and CDR2 are SGHTA and FQGTGA. Between the trimmed V and J ends, which lost 6 bases and 4 bases, there was a span of 9 bases. Here the CDR3 reads CASSWGGTGELFF. The CDR3 DNA is TGTGCCAGCAGTTGGGGAGGCACCGGGGAGCTGTTTTTT.